This is a list of T cell receptor beta chains from one sample in a study of early stage breast cancer tumors. Here immunoSEQ multiplex PCR was the method, and the copy in TCRdb shows in-frame clones only, minus some. The data show around 31,000 clones, 60% to 80% seen once. The source material was blood. The receptors here all came from a person in their 40s with breast cancer. CDR3s include the opening cysteine and the closing phenylalanine or tryptophan. Each record gives: J gene, V gene, D gene, CDR3 length, clone size, CDR3 protein, CDR3 DNA. The D gene is left open where the match is weak. Not every row has a clone size; where given, it reads once, few, many or a size class.

>TRBJ1-1|TRBV9|TRBD1|14|NA
CASSPTDRGVSAFF
TGTGCCAGCAGCCCGACGGACAGGGGGGTTTCGGCTTTCTTT
>TRBJ2-3|TRBV30|NA|15|NA
CAWSVLPVSTDTQYF
TGTGCCTGGAGTGTACTTCCAGTTAGCACAGATACGCAGTATTTT
>TRBJ2-7|TRBV28|NA|15|NA
CASSPIRRDSYEQYF
TGTGCCAGCAGTCCCATCCGGCGGGATTCCTACGAGCAGTACTTC
>TRBJ1-1|TRBV7-9|NA|15|NA
CASSFLTQVNTEAFF
TGTGCCAGCAGCTTTCTCACTCAAGTGAACACTGAAGCTTTCTTT
>TRBJ1-1|TRBV11-2|TRBD1|14|NA
CASSLDLRQGKAFF
TGTGCCAGCAGCTTAGATCTGAGACAGGGCAAAGCTTTCTTT
>TRBJ1-2|TRBV5-8|NA|13|NA
CASSAGLYFGYTF
TGTGCCAGCAGCGCGGGGTTATATTTCGGATACACCTTC
>TRBJ1-1|TRBV28|NA|18|few
CASSYTFTLQWDNTEAFF
TGTGCCAGCAGCTACACTTTTACGCTACAGTGGGATAACACTGAAGCTTTCTTT
>TRBJ2-2|TRBV2|TRBD2|18|NA
CASSGGRGLAGGSGELFF
TGTGCCAGCAGTGGCGGCAGGGGGCTAGCGGGAGGCTCCGGGGAGCTGTTTTTT
>TRBJ1-1|TRBV11-3|TRBD1|15|NA
CASSLAPGGRYEAFF
TGTGCCAGCAGCTTAGCCCCAGGGGGGAGGTATGAAGCTTTCTTT
>TRBJ2-1|TRBV6-4|TRBD2|15|NA
CASSRLAGGYNEQFF
TGTGCCAGCAGTAGACTAGCGGGAGGGTACAATGAGCAGTTCTTC
>TRBJ2-5|TRBV5-4|NA|13|NA
CASSAVGEETQYF
TGTGCCAGCAGCGCGGTGGGAGAAGAGACCCAGTACTTC
>TRBJ2-1|TRBV5-1|TRBD2|15|NA
CASSWGLAGSYEQFF
TGCGCCAGCAGCTGGGGACTAGCGGGCTCCTATGAGCAGTTCTTC
>TRBJ1-5|TRBV4-2|NA|17|once
CASSQDSWGAGNQPQHF
TGTGCCAGCAGCCAAGATAGTTGGGGGGCGGGCAATCAGCCCCAGCATTTT
>TRBJ2-2|TRBV9|TRBD2|18|NA
CASSPPASGGANTGELFF
TGTGCCAGCAGCCCCCCCGCTAGCGGAGGGGCGAACACCGGGGAGCTGTTTTTT
>TRBJ2-7|TRBV13|NA|13|NA
CASSLGSSYEQYF
TGTGCCAGCAGCTTAGGCTCCTCCTACGAGCAGTACTTC
>TRBJ2-3|TRBV6-1|TRBD1|14|NA
CASYRGQSTDTQYF
TGTGCCAGCTATCGGGGACAGTCCACAGATACGCAGTATTTT
>TRBJ1-2|TRBV5-1|NA|14|NA
CASSLGGRGDGYTF
TGCGCCAGCAGCTTGGGCGGAAGGGGGGATGGCTACACCTTC
>TRBJ2-6|TRBV4-3|TRBD1|17|NA
CASSQGTGGDGANVLTF
TGCGCCAGCAGCCAAGGGACAGGGGGCGACGGGGCCAACGTCCTGACTTTC
>TRBJ2-2|TRBV9|TRBD2|15|once
CASSRLAGADGELFF
TGTGCCAGCAGCCGACTAGCGGGAGCTGACGGGGAGCTGTTTTTT
>TRBJ2-7|TRBV7-9|NA|13|few
CASSLTRTLEQYF
TGTGCCAGCAGCTTAACTCGGACTTTGGAGCAGTACTTC
>TRBJ1-1|TRBV21-1|NA|13|NA
CASTRTVITEAFF
TGTGCCAGCACCCGGACCGTAATAACTGAAGCTTTCTTT
>TRBJ2-7|TRBV11-2|TRBD1|14|NA
CASSLGGQGYEQYF
TGTGCCAGCAGCTTAGGTGGACAGGGCTACGAGCAGTACTTC
>TRBJ2-3|TRBV7-3|NA|16|NA
CASSLTGRFGTDTQYF
TGTGCCAGCAGCTTAACCGGGCGATTTGGCACAGATACGCAGTATTTT
>TRBJ2-7|TRBV6-4|NA|16|NA
CASSDLLAVSSYEQYF
TGTGCCAGCAGTGACCTACTAGCCGTTAGCTCCTACGAGCAGTACTTC
>TRBJ1-2|TRBV30|NA|15|NA
CAWSVPGGRGRGYTF
TGTGCCTGGAGTGTACCTGGGGGGCGAGGGCGAGGCTACACCTTC
>TRBJ2-7|TRBV12-1|NA|15|NA
CASSPKGGDGYEQYF
TGTGCCAGCAGCCCAAAGGGGGGGGACGGGTACGAGCAGTACTTC
>TRBJ2-1|TRBV10-3|TRBD2|17|once
CAISDETLAGGNNEQFF
TGTGCCATCAGTGATGAAACCCTAGCGGGAGGTAACAATGAGCAGTTCTTC
>TRBJ2-2|TRBV6-1|NA|13|NA
CASSETVTGELFF
TGTGCCAGCAGTGAAACCGTTACCGGAGAGCTGTTTTTT
>TRBJ1-5|TRBV2|NA|15|NA
CASSPLREVSQPQHF
TGTGCCAGCAGCCCCTTGCGGGAAGTAAGCCAGCCCCAGCATTTT